This T cell receptor beta chain appears in the sequencing data of a study of T cell responses to AZD1222 COVID-19 vaccine. Whole-study findings and limits: Among the donors, most were white British and more were female, and clonal diversity was possibly underestimated.

TCRdb's copy holds only in-frame clones and misses some; the assay was immunoSEQ multiplex PCR. The profile shows about 150,000 clones, 87% of them singletons. Comment on this clone: Its antigen remains unknown.

The CDR3 covers 18 residues. Germline loops: CDR1 LGHNA, CDR2 YNFKEQ. V was cut by 1 base and J by 0 bases, with 13 bases left in between. The clonotype comes from an adult who received the AZD1222 COVID-19 vaccine. The material sequenced was peripheral blood, taken 28 days after the second AZD1222 dose. The chain is built from TRBV4-2 and TRBJ2-6; D may be TRBD1 (6 bases). As DNA, the CDR3 is TGTGCCAGCAGCCAAGGACAGGTAATAGGCTCTGGGGCCAACGTCCTGACTTTC. This translates into CASSQGQVIGSGANVLTF.